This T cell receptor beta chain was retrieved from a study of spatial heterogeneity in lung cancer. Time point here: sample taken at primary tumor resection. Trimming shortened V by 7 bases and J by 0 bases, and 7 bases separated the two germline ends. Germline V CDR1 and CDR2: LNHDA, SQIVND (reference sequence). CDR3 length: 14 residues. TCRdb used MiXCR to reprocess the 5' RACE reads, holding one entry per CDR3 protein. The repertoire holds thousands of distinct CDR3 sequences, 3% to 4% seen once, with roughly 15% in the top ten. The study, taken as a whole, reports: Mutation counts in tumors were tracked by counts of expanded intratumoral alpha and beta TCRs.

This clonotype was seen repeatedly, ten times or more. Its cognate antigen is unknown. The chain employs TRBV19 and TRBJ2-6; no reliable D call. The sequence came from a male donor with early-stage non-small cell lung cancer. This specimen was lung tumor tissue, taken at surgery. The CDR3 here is CASTAFSGANVLTF. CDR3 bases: TGTGCCAGTACAGCTTTCTCTGGGGCCAACGTCCTGACTTTC.